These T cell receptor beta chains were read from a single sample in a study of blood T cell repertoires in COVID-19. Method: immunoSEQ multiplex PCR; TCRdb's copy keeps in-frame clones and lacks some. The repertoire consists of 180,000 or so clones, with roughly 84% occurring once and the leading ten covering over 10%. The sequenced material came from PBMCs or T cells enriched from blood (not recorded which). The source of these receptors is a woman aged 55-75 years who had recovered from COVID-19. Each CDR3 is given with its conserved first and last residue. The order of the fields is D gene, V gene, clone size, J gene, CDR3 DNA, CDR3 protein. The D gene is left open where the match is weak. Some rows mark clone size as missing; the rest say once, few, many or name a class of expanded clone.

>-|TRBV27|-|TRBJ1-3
TGTGCCAGCAGTGTCCGGGTGGGCTCTGGAAACACCATATATTTT
CASSVRVGSGNTIYF
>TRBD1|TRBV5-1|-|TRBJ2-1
TGCGCCAGCAGCCTCACAGGGGGCGGTTCCTACAATGAGCAGTTCTTC
CASSLTGGGSYNEQFF
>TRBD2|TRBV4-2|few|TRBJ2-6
TGTGCCAGCAGACCGACTAGCGGGGGGAGTGGGGCCAACGTCCTGACTTTC
CASRPTSGGSGANVLTF
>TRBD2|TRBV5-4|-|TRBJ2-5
TGTGCCAGCAGCGCCGGGACTAGCGGGCAAGAGACCCAGTACTTC
CASSAGTSGQETQYF
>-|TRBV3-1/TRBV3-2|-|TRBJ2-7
TGTGCCAGCAGCCCAAGGGGCCCCTTCGAGCAGTACTTC
CASSPRGPFEQYF
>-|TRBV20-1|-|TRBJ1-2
TGCAGTACGGACAGCCCGGATGGCTACACCTTC
CSTDSPDGYTF
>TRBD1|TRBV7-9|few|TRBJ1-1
TGTGCCAGCAGTCAAATACCGGGACAGGGTTTGGACACTGAAGCTTTCTTT
CASSQIPGQGLDTEAFF
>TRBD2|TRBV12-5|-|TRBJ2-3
TGTGCTAGTGGTACCGGGACTAGCGATGGCACAGATACGCAGTATTTT
CASGTGTSDGTDTQYF
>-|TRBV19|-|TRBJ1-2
TGTGCCAGTAGTATAACAGGATACAACTATGGCTACACCTTC
CASSITGYNYGYTF
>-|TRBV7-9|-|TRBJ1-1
TGTGCCAGCAGCTTAGGGGGGAGGAATGAAGCTTTCTTT
CASSLGGRNEAFF
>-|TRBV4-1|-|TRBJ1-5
TGCGCCAGCAGCCAAGGTAGGGGAAATCAGCCCCAGCATTTT
CASSQGRGNQPQHF
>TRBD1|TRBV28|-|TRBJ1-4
TGTGCCAGCAGTGTCGGGACAGCAAATGAAAAACTGTTTTTT
CASSVGTANEKLFF
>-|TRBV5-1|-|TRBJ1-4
TGCGCCAGCAGCCGGGACACAACTAATGAAAAACTGTTTTTT
CASSRDTTNEKLFF
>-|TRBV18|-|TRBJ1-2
TGTGCCAGCTCACCAGGTCCTGAACAGGTCTATGGCTACACCTTC
CASSPGPEQVYGYTF
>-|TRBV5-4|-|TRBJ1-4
TGTGCCAGCAGCTTAGGGGTTGATACTAATGAAAAACTGTTTTTT
CASSLGVDTNEKLFF